The 10 T cell receptor beta chains below come from one sample, sequenced in a study of regulatory T cells in long-lasting Graves disease. The sample's time point: persistent/refractory GD, antithyroid drugs over 5 years with positive TRAb. PBMC RNA served as the TCR library source. Arm-PCR of CDR3 regions and iRepertoire HTBI primers were the basis on which TCR beta libraries were built. TCRdb recomputed calls from the multiplex PCR reads with MiXCR, one row per CDR3 protein. Of about 470,000 distinct CDR3 sequences in the sample, about 22% are singletons; the top ten hold 6.5% to 9%. The sequencing here drew on peripheral blood mononuclear cells (PBMCs), taken when the disease was refractory, from a patient treated with antithyroid drugs. The source is a female donor with Graves disease.

This clonotype was seen many times. The rearrangement joins TRBV28 to TRBJ1-2, with a weak D call TRBD1 (5 bases). Germline loops: CDR1 MDHEN, CDR2 SYDVKM. This CDR3 spans 13 amino acids. The germline V and J ends were trimmed by 3 bases and 8 bases, with 13 bases remaining between them. The chain's CDR3 is CASSFLGENGYTF. As DNA, the CDR3 is TGTGCCAGCAGTTTTTTGGGGGAGAACGGCTACACCTTC.

This clonotype was recorded at least ten times. This rearrangement joins TRBV5-1 to TRBJ2-7; 7 nucleotides agree with TRBD1. V shed 2 bases and J 3 bases; nucleotides not matched to a gene: 5. There are 14 residues in the CDR3. The V gene's germline CDR1 is SGHRS and CDR2 YFSETQ. CDR3 protein: CASSFRGGNYEQYF. DNA of the CDR3: TGCGCCAGCAGCTTCAGAGGGGGCAACTACGAGCAGTACTTC.

The chain joins TRBV6-2 or TRBV6-3 to TRBJ1-2; D is unclear. Germline V CDR1 and CDR2: MNHEY, SVGEGT. V lost 0 bases to trimming and J lost 4 bases, with 6 bases between them. The CDR3 consists of 13 residues. DNA for the CDR3: TGTGCCAGCAGTTACTCACAGATCTATGGCTACACCTTC. Protein: CASSYSQIYGYTF.

This clonotype appeared many times. The chain carries TRBV11-2 and TRBJ2-7; weak D call: TRBD2 (6 bases). Germline V lookup: CDR1 SGHAT, CDR2 FQNNGV. The CDR3 totals 14 residues. The ends were cut back, 3 bases at V and 2 bases at J, with 11 bases in the middle. CDR3: CASSFGTVAYEQYF. DNA of the CDR3: TGTGCCAGCAGCTTCGGGACTGTGGCCTACGAGCAGTACTTC.

This clonotype was seen repeatedly, ten times or more. The chain has TRBV27 and TRBJ1-1, with D possibly matching TRBD1 (5 bases). V lost 4 bases to trimming and J lost 3 bases, with 12 bases between them. CDR1 and CDR2 (germline): MNHEY, SMNVEV (reference sequence). The CDR3 spans 14 residues. In DNA form, the CDR3 reads TGTGCCAGCAGTTCACAGGTTCCATACACTGAAGCTTTCTTT. It codes for CASSSQVPYTEAFF.

This clonotype was observed many times. The rearrangement joins TRBV3-1 to TRBJ2-7, with 9 nucleotides matching TRBD1. Germline lookup yields CDR1 LGHDT and CDR2 YNNKEL (reference sequence). The V segment lost 4 bases and the J segment 4 bases; nucleotides outside the gene matches: 8. CDR3 length: 15 residues. The CDR3 nucleotides are TGTGCCAGCAGCCCGGGACAGGGTCAACCTTACGAGCAGTACTTC. Amino acid sequence: CASSPGQGQPYEQYF.

V usage is TRBV15 and J usage is TRBJ2-7, with 8 bases aligning to TRBD1. Trimming took 9 bases from V and 0 from J; bases not matched to a gene: 4. CDR1 LNHNV and CDR2 YYDKDF come from the germline V gene (reference sequence). This CDR3 is built from 13 residues. The CDR3 region has the DNA TGTGCCACAGGGACAGGTTACTCCTACGAGCAGTACTTC. Protein sequence: CATGTGYSYEQYF.

The chain couples TRBV9 to TRBJ1-1, with D unresolved. Trimming removed 4 bases from V and 1 base from J, with 17 bases in between. The CDR3 loop spans 16 amino acids. Germline loops: CDR1 SGDLS, CDR2 YYNGEE. The CDR3 sequence: CASSSRAVNSNTEAFF. The CDR3 region has the DNA TGTGCCAGCAGCTCAAGGGCAGTGAACTCGAACACTGAAGCTTTCTTT. Full variable domain (remainder filled in from reference TRBV9 and TRBJ1-1): DSGVTQTPKHLITATGQRVTLRCSPRSGDLSVYWYQQSLDQGLQFLIQYYNGEERAKGNILERFSAQQFPDLHSELNLSSLELGDSALYFCASSSRAVNSNTEAFFGQGTRLTVV.

This clonotype has at least ten counts. The CDR3: CASQPGITEAFF. The CDR3 DNA reads TGTGCCAGCCAGCCGGGCATCACTGAAGCTTTCTTT. The chain is built from TRBV11-2 and TRBJ1-1; D not resolved. Germline CDR1 SGHAT, CDR2 FQNNGV. The CDR3 loop spans 12 amino acids. Trimming cost V 8 bases and J 4 bases, with 11 bases left between them.

The CDR3 region is CASSLVWAETQYF. The CDR3 nucleotides are TGTGCCAGCAGCTTAGTGTGGGCAGAGACCCAGTACTTC. This chain connects TRBV11-2 to TRBJ2-5, with D unclear. Trimming shortened V by 1 base and J by 4 bases, and 7 bases separated the two germline ends. The CDR3 spans 13 residues. Per germline, CDR1 SGHAT and CDR2 FQNNGV.